Each of the 5 T cell receptor beta chains below was sequenced from the same sample in a study of response to subunit inactivated influenza vaccine. MiXCR, applied by TCRdb to the RT-PCR reads, yields one record per CDR3 protein. Of around 520,000 distinct CDR3 sequences in the sample, roughly 25% are singletons; the top ten hold 1.5% to 2%. The sample here was CD4+ T cells sorted from PBMCs, taken more than 4 days after vaccination. The origin of the receptors is a man in his fifties or sixties who received an inactivated influenza vaccine.

J is TRBJ1-5 and V is TRBV3-1; TRBD1 matches 7 bases. J gave up 6 bases and V 4 bases, and 9 bases lay outside the gene matches. CDR1 is LGHDT and CDR2 is YNNKEL in the germline V gene (reference sequence). CDR3 length: 15 amino acids. The CDR3 DNA reads TGTGCCAGCAGCCTCACTCAGGGGGGAGTTCAGCCCCAGCATTTT. Its protein is CASSLTQGGVQPQHF.

A few counts support this clonotype. The chain is built from TRBV5-1 and TRBJ1-6; 11 positions match TRBD1. Per germline, CDR1 SGHRS and CDR2 YFSETQ. The V and J ends lost 0 bases and 7 bases, in that order; junction bases with no gene match: 6. The length of the CDR3 is 17 residues. The CDR3 nucleotides are TGCGCCAGCAGCTTGGGTGGACAGGGGGCTCGAAATTCACCCCTCCACTTT. Amino acids: CASSLGGQGARNSPLHF.

The CDR3 region has the DNA TGTGCCAGCAGATTAGCGGGAGGAGGTGAGCAGTACTTC. Amino acid sequence: CASRLAGGGEQYF. The chain joins TRBV6-5 to TRBJ2-7, with 10 bases fitting TRBD2. CDR1 MNHEY and CDR2 SVGAGI come from the germline V gene. This CDR3 region has 13 residues. V lost 6 bases, J lost 7 bases, and 6 bases stayed unmatched.

This clonotype appeared a few times. The DNA for the CDR3 is TGTGCCAGCACCTTGGACGGTTATAATGAAAAACTGTTTTTT. It specifies CASTLDGYNEKLFF. The rearrangement joins TRBV7-9 to TRBJ1-4; D call uncertain. Germline lookup yields CDR1 SEHNR and CDR2 FQNEAQ (reference sequence). CDR3 length: 14 amino acids. Trimming took 7 bases from V and 4 from J, leaving 13 bases between them.

This clonotype has more than one count but fewer than ten. The chain combines TRBV6-5 with TRBJ2-3, with TRBD1 matching 7 bases. V gave up 2 bases and J gave up 6 bases; unmatched junction bases: 14. Germline V CDR1 and CDR2: MNHEY, SVGAGI. The CDR3 covers 17 residues. CDR3 sequence reads: CASSYIRTGRGGDTQYF. The CDR3 nucleotides read TGTGCCAGCAGTTACATACGGACAGGCCGAGGTGGGGATACGCAGTATTTT.